This T cell receptor beta chain appears in the sequencing data of a study of CD8 T cells in ankylosing spondylitis. Germline V gives CDR1 MNHEY, CDR2 SMNVEV (reference sequence). The CDR3 extends over 14 amino acids. V lost 3 bases and J lost 4, with 12 bases in between. MiXCR, applied by TCRdb to the 5' RACE reads, yields one record per CDR3 protein. The sample records fewer than 750,000 distinct CDR3 sequences, around 19% being singletons. This clonotype has at least ten counts. Its antigen is not identified. The study, taken as a whole, reports: Disease-linked clones reportedly showed significant enrichment in matched ankylosing spondylitis synovial fluid. CD8+ by phenotype, disease-linked clones were relatively rare in peripheral blood. One TCR beta motif, made up of fewer than 10 highly homologous variants, appeared characteristic of ankylosing spondylitis blood.

The sequenced sample was blood, either unsorted or a sorted T cell fraction (not recorded which). The origin of this receptor is a male donor with ankylosing spondylitis. The chain combines TRBV27 with TRBJ1-2; D possibly corresponds to TRBD1 (6 bases). CDR3 sequence: CASSLGHRGYGYTF. The CDR3 bases are TGTGCCAGCAGTTTGGGACATAGGGGCTATGGCTACACCTTC.